The clone carrying this TCR beta chain has at least ten counts. The antigen is not known. The entry originates in a study of T cells in Graves' hyperthyroidism and ophthalmopathy. Study-level results: For ophthalmopathy, model prediction preceded onset by a median roughly 6.3 months.

TCR beta CDR3 region amplification was performed from RNA transcripts. The HTBI set primed first-round TCR CDR3 RT-PCR. TCRdb re-analysed the multiplex PCR reads in MiXCR, keeping a single row per CDR3 protein. The sample records a few hundred thousand distinct CDR3 sequences, roughly 18% being singletons. The CDR3 loop spans 13 amino acids. With V trimmed by 6 bases and J by 4 bases, 8 bases remained unmatched. Germline CDR1 and CDR2: DFQATT and SNEGSKA (reference sequence). Patients were excluded because of uncontrolled infection, other autoimmune disease, pregnancy or lactation. On the basis of clinical symptoms, serum thyroxine and TRAb, thyroid ultrasound and orbital computed tomography, diagnoses were made.

Sequencing used blood. This chain uses TRBV20-1 with TRBJ1-1; TRBD1 matches at 7 bases. This TCR came from a woman aged 40-49 years with Graves' ophthalmopathy. CDR3 coding DNA: TGCAGTGCCAACAGGGGAGTTGGCACTGAAGCTTTCTTT. Its protein product is CSANRGVGTEAFF.